A selection of T cell receptor beta chains follows, all from one sample in a study of STAT3 mutations in large granular lymphocyte leukemia. TCRdb's copy holds only in-frame clones and misses some; the assay was immunoSEQ multiplex PCR. The sample holds 10,000 or so clones; more than 75% are singletons and the top ten take approximately 81%. Sequences were obtained from peripheral blood mononuclear cells. Receptors were obtained from a man older than 75 with T-cell large granular lymphocyte leukemia. Some clones in this sample may be carry-over from other donors' samples. The CDR3 runs from the conserved cysteine through the conserved F or W. Fields, in order: D gene, clone size, V gene, J gene, CDR3 DNA, CDR3 protein. A D gene is named only where the DNA matches it firmly. The size entry is marked missing in some rows and otherwise reads once, few, many or a size class.

d_call: TRBD1; clone_size: NA; v_call: TRBV29-1; j_call: TRBJ2-7; cdr3_nt: TGCAGCGTGAAGACAGGGTCTTACGAGCAGTACTTC; cdr3_aa: CSVKTGSYEQYF
d_call: TRBD1; clone_size: NA; v_call: TRBV7-9; j_call: TRBJ2-7; cdr3_nt: TGTGCCAGCAGCTTCCGACAGGGGGTGGGCGAGCAGTACTTC; cdr3_aa: CASSFRQGVGEQYF
d_call: NA; clone_size: NA; v_call: TRBV29-1; j_call: TRBJ2-5; cdr3_nt: TGCAGCGGGGGCCGGGCCCAAGAGACCCAGTACTTC; cdr3_aa: CSGGRAQETQYF
d_call: NA; clone_size: NA; v_call: TRBV18; j_call: TRBJ2-7; cdr3_nt: TGTGCCAGCTCACCCCCATCTAGAGCCGAGCAGTACTTC; cdr3_aa: CASSPPSRAEQYF
d_call: TRBD1; clone_size: NA; v_call: TRBV7-9; j_call: TRBJ2-2; cdr3_nt: TGTGCCAGCAGCCCACCCGGGACAGGGGGCGCCGGAGGGGAGCTGTTTTTT; cdr3_aa: CASSPPGTGGAGGELFF
d_call: TRBD1; clone_size: NA; v_call: TRBV7-2; j_call: TRBJ1-2; cdr3_nt: TGTGCCAGCAGCCAGGGCAGATTGGGACAGGGCAATGGCTACACCTTC; cdr3_aa: CASSQGRLGQGNGYTF
d_call: NA; clone_size: NA; v_call: TRBV30; j_call: TRBJ1-2; cdr3_nt: TGTGCCTGGAGTGTCCGGCAGGGCAGTACGGGCTACACCTTC; cdr3_aa: CAWSVRQGSTGYTF
d_call: NA; clone_size: NA; v_call: TRBV7-9; j_call: TRBJ2-4; cdr3_nt: TGTGCCAGCAGCTTAAAGGGGCAGGGTATTACCAAAAACATTCAGTACTTC; cdr3_aa: CASSLKGQGITKNIQYF
d_call: TRBD1; clone_size: NA; v_call: TRBV2; j_call: TRBJ1-2; cdr3_nt: TGTGCCAGCGGGGAAACAGGGGCCCACTATGGCTACACCTTC; cdr3_aa: CASGETGAHYGYTF
d_call: NA; clone_size: NA; v_call: TRBV14; j_call: TRBJ2-7; cdr3_nt: TGTGCCAGCAGCCAAGACGGCTGGCAGTACTTC; cdr3_aa: CASSQDGWQYF
d_call: TRBD1; clone_size: NA; v_call: TRBV28; j_call: TRBJ2-1; cdr3_nt: TGTGCCAGCAGCGCCGGGACAGGCCGCTCCTACAATGAGCAGTTCTTC; cdr3_aa: CASSAGTGRSYNEQFF
d_call: NA; clone_size: NA; v_call: TRBV5-6; j_call: TRBJ2-7; cdr3_nt: TGTGCCAGCAGCTTGGAGTACTACGAGCAGTACTTC; cdr3_aa: CASSLEYYEQYF
d_call: TRBD1; clone_size: NA; v_call: TRBV5-1; j_call: TRBJ2-7; cdr3_nt: TGCGCCAGCAGCTCACGACAGGGCTACGAGCAGTACTTC; cdr3_aa: CASSSRQGYEQYF
d_call: NA; clone_size: NA; v_call: TRBV7-9; j_call: TRBJ1-2; cdr3_nt: TGTGCCAGCAGCCCCGTTCGGGGGGCGAGCCATGGCTACACCTTC; cdr3_aa: CASSPVRGASHGYTF
d_call: NA; clone_size: NA; v_call: TRBV5-1; j_call: TRBJ2-1; cdr3_nt: TGCGCCAGCAGCACAGGTAATGAGCAGTTCTTC; cdr3_aa: CASSTGNEQFF
d_call: NA; clone_size: NA; v_call: TRBV6-1; j_call: TRBJ1-2; cdr3_nt: TGTGCCAGCAGTGGACAGGTTTTCGATGGCTACACCTTC; cdr3_aa: CASSGQVFDGYTF
d_call: NA; clone_size: NA; v_call: TRBV5-1; j_call: TRBJ1-4; cdr3_nt: TGCGCCAGCAGAGCGGATGGGGGGGAAAAACTGTTTTTT; cdr3_aa: CASRADGGEKLFF
d_call: TRBD1; clone_size: NA; v_call: TRBV7-9; j_call: TRBJ1-2; cdr3_nt: TGTGCCAGCAGCCCAGGGGGCGCGAATGGCTACACCTTC; cdr3_aa: CASSPGGANGYTF
d_call: TRBD1; clone_size: NA; v_call: TRBV10-3; j_call: TRBJ2-2; cdr3_nt: TGTGCCATCACGCCACAGGGGCCGAACACCGGGGAGCTGTTTTTT; cdr3_aa: CAITPQGPNTGELFF
d_call: NA; clone_size: NA; v_call: TRBV15; j_call: TRBJ1-5; cdr3_nt: TGTGCCACCAGCAGGGAGTATTACAATCAGCCCCAGCATTTT; cdr3_aa: CATSREYYNQPQHF
d_call: TRBD1; clone_size: NA; v_call: TRBV19; j_call: TRBJ1-5; cdr3_nt: TGTGCCAGTAGTATTCCGGGACAGGGGGCTCGTCAGCCCCAGCATTTT; cdr3_aa: CASSIPGQGARQPQHF
d_call: TRBD1; clone_size: NA; v_call: TRBV12-5; j_call: TRBJ2-1; cdr3_nt: TGTGCTAGTGCCGATGACAGGGTTAATGAGCAGTTCTTC; cdr3_aa: CASADDRVNEQFF
d_call: NA; clone_size: NA; v_call: TRBV9; j_call: TRBJ2-5; cdr3_nt: TGTGCCAGCAGCGTAGGGAGCACAAGCGAGACCCAGTACTTC; cdr3_aa: CASSVGSTSETQYF
d_call: NA; clone_size: NA; v_call: TRBV18; j_call: TRBJ2-3; cdr3_nt: TGTGCCAGCTCACCACAGGACACAGATACGCAGTATTTT; cdr3_aa: CASSPQDTDTQYF
d_call: NA; clone_size: once; v_call: TRBV14; j_call: TRBJ2-5; cdr3_nt: TGTGCCAGCAGCCAAGGTATCCCCGGACGGCCCCAGTACTTC; cdr3_aa: CASSQGIPGRPQYF
d_call: NA; clone_size: NA; v_call: TRBV30; j_call: TRBJ2-1; cdr3_nt: TGTGCCTGGAGTGAGGGCGTTGAGCAGTTCTTC; cdr3_aa: CAWSEGVEQFF
d_call: NA; clone_size: NA; v_call: TRBV29-1; j_call: TRBJ1-1; cdr3_nt: TGCAGCGCTACACAGGGCGAAGCTTACCCTAGGGCTTTCTTT; cdr3_aa: CSATQGEAYPRAFF
d_call: NA; clone_size: NA; v_call: TRBV14; j_call: TRBJ2-3; cdr3_nt: TGTGCCAGCAGCCAGGGACGACTAGATACGCAGTATTTT; cdr3_aa: CASSQGRLDTQYF
d_call: NA; clone_size: NA; v_call: TRBV5-1; j_call: TRBJ1-6; cdr3_nt: TGCGCCAGCAGCTCCAGGGAGAGCGGTTCACCCCTCCACTTT; cdr3_aa: CASSSRESGSPLHF
d_call: NA; clone_size: NA; v_call: TRBV4-2; j_call: TRBJ1-3; cdr3_nt: TGTGCCAGCAGCCAAGATGTAGGGAGTCCCCTTCTGGGAAACACCATATATTTT; cdr3_aa: CASSQDVGSPLLGNTIYF
d_call: NA; clone_size: NA; v_call: TRBV29-1; j_call: TRBJ2-7; cdr3_nt: TGCAGCGTCCAGGAGGCCCCTAGCCGCTACGAGCAGTACTTC; cdr3_aa: CSVQEAPSRYEQYF
d_call: NA; clone_size: NA; v_call: TRBV18; j_call: TRBJ1-2; cdr3_nt: TGTGCCAGCAACTGGGACCGGGGGGACTATGGCTACACCTTC; cdr3_aa: CASNWDRGDYGYTF
d_call: NA; clone_size: NA; v_call: TRBV6-1; j_call: TRBJ1-5; cdr3_nt: TGTGCCAGCAGTGAAACCCCCAGTTCGCCCCAGCATTTT; cdr3_aa: CASSETPSSPQHF
d_call: NA; clone_size: NA; v_call: TRBV9; j_call: TRBJ1-2; cdr3_nt: TGTGCCAGCAGCGTAGTGGCAGGGAGGGGCTACACCTTC; cdr3_aa: CASSVVAGRGYTF
d_call: NA; clone_size: NA; v_call: TRBV7-8; j_call: TRBJ1-6; cdr3_nt: TGTGCCAGCAGCTTACAGGGTGGTAATTCACCCCTCCACTTT; cdr3_aa: CASSLQGGNSPLHF
d_call: TRBD1; clone_size: NA; v_call: TRBV10-3; j_call: TRBJ2-2; cdr3_nt: TGTGCCATCAGTGAGTTCCGGGACAGGAACACCGGGGAGCTGTTTTTT; cdr3_aa: CAISEFRDRNTGELFF
d_call: TRBD1; clone_size: NA; v_call: TRBV9; j_call: TRBJ2-7; cdr3_nt: TGTGCCAGCAGCCGACGGACAGGGTTGGACGAGCAGTACTTC; cdr3_aa: CASSRRTGLDEQYF
d_call: TRBD1; clone_size: NA; v_call: TRBV6-6; j_call: TRBJ1-5; cdr3_nt: TGTGCCAGCAGTAGGGACAGCAATCTCCAGCCCCAGCATTTT; cdr3_aa: CASSRDSNLQPQHF
d_call: NA; clone_size: NA; v_call: TRBV27; j_call: TRBJ1-3; cdr3_nt: TGTGCCAGCAGTTTGCACTTTACAGGAAACTCTGGAAACACCATATATTTT; cdr3_aa: CASSLHFTGNSGNTIYF
d_call: TRBD2; clone_size: NA; v_call: TRBV5-4; j_call: TRBJ2-1; cdr3_nt: TGTGCCAGCAGCTTGCCACTAGCGGGTTACAATGAGCAGTTCTTC; cdr3_aa: CASSLPLAGYNEQFF
d_call: NA; clone_size: NA; v_call: TRBV7-9; j_call: TRBJ1-1; cdr3_nt: TGTGCCAGCAGCCATCCCGTCAACACTGAAGCTTTCTTT; cdr3_aa: CASSHPVNTEAFF
d_call: TRBD1; clone_size: NA; v_call: TRBV27; j_call: TRBJ2-7; cdr3_nt: TGTGCCAGCAGGACAGGGAAAAGGAACGAGCAGTACTTC; cdr3_aa: CASRTGKRNEQYF